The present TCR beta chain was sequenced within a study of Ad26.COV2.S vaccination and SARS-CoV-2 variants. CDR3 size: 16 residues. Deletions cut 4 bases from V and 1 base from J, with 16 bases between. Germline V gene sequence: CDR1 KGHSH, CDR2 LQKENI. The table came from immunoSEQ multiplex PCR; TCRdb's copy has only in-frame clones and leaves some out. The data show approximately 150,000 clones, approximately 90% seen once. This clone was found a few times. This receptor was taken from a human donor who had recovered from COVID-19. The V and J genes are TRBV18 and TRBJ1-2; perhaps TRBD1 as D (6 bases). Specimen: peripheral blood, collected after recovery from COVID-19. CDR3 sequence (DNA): TGTGCCAGCTCACAGACGATACACAGGGATAACTATGGCTACACCTTC. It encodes CASSQTIHRDNYGYTF.